One and the same sample provided the 25 T cell receptor beta chains below, sequenced in a study of vaccination and CD4 T cells after COVID-19. No antigen is known for these receptors. The treatment is: approximately 9-day PBMC culture with coronavirus spike peptide pools or control peptides (ViraFEST assay). The Oncomine TCR Beta short-read assay was applied to DNA of cultured CD4+ T cells. TCRdb processed the PCR reads anew with MiXCR; each CDR3 protein has one entry. The repertoire holds more than 6,000 distinct CDR3 sequences, with around 50% as singletons. Sequencing used CD4+ T cells from blood, cultured in vitro. The source of these receptors is a human donor who had recovered from COVID-19.

The rearrangement uses TRBV5-4 and TRBJ2-5; 10 nucleotides agree with TRBD2. Looked up from germline, CDR1 is SGHNT and CDR2 is YYREEE (reference sequence). CDR3 length: 15 residues. Trimming at V came to 2 bases and at J to 8 bases, leaving 9 bases not matched to a gene. The CDR3 bases are TGTGCCAGCAGCTTAGGGTCTAGCGGGGGAACAACCCAGTACTTC. It encodes CASSLGSSGGTTQYF. Together with reference TRBV5-4 and TRBJ2-5, the CDR3 gives the full variable domain: ETGVTQSPTHLIKTRGQQVTLRCSSQSGHNTVSWYQQALGQGPQFIFQYYREEENGRGNFPPRFSGLQFPNYSSELNVNALELDDSALYLCASSLGSSGGTTQYFGPGTRLLVL.

In this sample, this clonotype turned up a few times. The chain employs TRBV7-9 and TRBJ1-1; TRBD1 matches 10 bases. Germline CDR1 and CDR2: SEHNR and FQNEAQ (reference sequence). The CDR3 spans 12 residues. The junction had 6 bases not matched to a gene; V was cut back by 5 bases and J by 12 bases. The CDR3 bases are TGTGCCAGCAGCAACCGGGACAGGGGATCTTTCTTT. It encodes CASSNRDRGSFF.

The CDR3 loop is CASRLRGAGNQPQHF. The CDR3 DNA reads TGTGCCAGCAGATTAAGGGGTGCGGGGAATCAGCCCCAGCATTTT. This rearrangement joins TRBV12-3 or TRBV12-4 to TRBJ1-5, with D maybe TRBD1 (5 bases). The CDR3 has 15 amino acids. Trimming took off 6 bases at V and 4 bases at J, with 16 bases between the two ends.

Turning to this clonotype: One end of the junction varies from germline; a read error may be responsible. The chain has TRBV27 and TRBJ1-2, with 10 nucleotides matching TRBD1. This CDR3 region has 13 residues. CDR1 is MNHEY and CDR2 is SMNVEV in the germline V gene (reference sequence). The CDR3 loop reads CANSATGGWGYTF. CDR3 bases: TGTGCCAACAGTGCGACAGGGGGCTGGGGCTACACCTTC.

The genes are TRBV20-1 and TRBJ1-2; 7 bases match TRBD1. Germline V gene sequence: CDR1 DFQATT, CDR2 SNEGSKA (reference sequence). Trimming took 0 bases from V and 8 from J; bases not matched to a gene: 9. The CDR3 consists of 14 residues. Written as DNA, the CDR3 is TGCAGTGCTAGAGATCGTTTCAGGGGGGGCGGCTACACCTTC. It yields the protein CSARDRFRGGGYTF.

Only a few counts were recorded for this clonotype. The rearrangement uses TRBV20-1 and TRBJ1-2, with D perhaps matching TRBD1 (6 bases). The length of the CDR3 is 12 residues. Trimming cost V 4 bases and J 6 bases, with 12 bases left between them. CDR1 is DFQATT, CDR2 SNEGSKA, per germline (reference sequence). CDR3 nucleotides: TGCAGTGCTACCTTGGGGGGCCATGGCTACACCTTC. It translates to CSATLGGHGYTF.

This clonotype was counted a few times. J is TRBJ1-2 and V is TRBV6-2 or TRBV6-3; a possible D gene is TRBD1 (6 bases). Germline assignment: CDR1 MNHEY and CDR2 SVGEGT. V lost 8 bases and J lost 7, with 14 bases in between. This CDR3 is 12 amino acids long. CDR3 protein: CASADRLSGYTF. CDR3 coding DNA: TGTGCCAGCGCCGACAGGTTAAGTGGCTACACCTTC.

This clonotype was recorded a few times. The V gene is TRBV20-1, the J gene TRBJ1-5, with D perhaps matching TRBD1 (6 bases). This CDR3 has 13 amino acids. Germline V CDR1 and CDR2: DFQATT, SNEGSKA (reference sequence). Trimming took 6 bases from V and 4 from J, leaving 13 bases between them. The CDR3 region has the DNA TGCAGTGCCGCAGGACAGATGAATCAGCCCCAGCATTTT. This codes for CSAAGQMNQPQHF.

J is TRBJ2-5 and V is TRBV20-1; D is perhaps TRBD1 or TRBD2 (7 bases each). CDR1 and CDR2 from the germline V gene are DFQATT and SNEGSKA (reference sequence). CDR3 length: 14 amino acids. Trimming removed 6 bases from V and 5 bases from J, with 19 bases in between. CDR3 coding DNA: TGCAGTGCGAGCGACAGGGAGGGCATCGAGACCCAGTACTTC. It is translated as CSASDREGIETQYF.

V is TRBV20-1 and J is TRBJ1-5; TRBD1 is a possible D gene (5 bases). The V gene lost 1 base and the J gene lost 2 bases, with 9 bases spanning the gap. The CDR3 is 14 amino acids. In germline, CDR1 is DFQATT, CDR2 SNEGSKA (reference sequence). The CDR3 is CSARVGGGNQPQHF. The CDR3 DNA sequence: TGCAGTGCTAGAGTGGGAGGGGGCAATCAGCCCCAGCATTTT.

This clonotype was recorded once. The chain employs TRBV7-9 and TRBJ2-2; 10 bases agree with TRBD2. Trimming took 5 bases from V and 6 from J; bases not matched to a gene: 3. Germline V gene lookup returns CDR1 SEHNR and CDR2 FQNEAQ (reference sequence). The CDR3 length is 14 residues. The CDR3 bases are TGTGCCAGCAGCCCTGGACTAGCGGCCGGGGAGCTGTTTTTT. It codes for CASSPGLAAGELFF.

The table lists this clonotype with a few counts. The rearrangement joins TRBV14 to TRBJ2-2; 8 bases align to TRBD2. Germline trimming cut 3 bases from V and 5 bases from J; bases unmatched to any gene: 8. The CDR3 runs 16 residues. CDR1 SGHDN and CDR2 FVKESK come from the germline V gene. The CDR3 DNA reads TGTGCCAGCAGCCACAGTACGGGGGGGCTGACCGGGGAGCTGTTTTTT. Translating it yields CASSHSTGGLTGELFF.

This chain links TRBV25-1 with TRBJ1-1; D is possibly TRBD1 (5 bases). V lost 4 bases, J lost 8 bases, and 14 bases lay in between. The CDR3 is 13 residues long. Germline V gives CDR1 MGHDK, CDR2 SYGVNS. The CDR3 DNA is TGTGCCAGCAGTGTCTCTCTCGGGACGGAAGCTTTCTTT. Encoded protein: CASSVSLGTEAFF.

This clonotype is medium-sized in the sample. The rearrangement links TRBV7-3 to TRBJ1-5; 9 positions agree with TRBD1. Germline V gene data show CDR1 as SGHTA and CDR2 as FQGTGA. V dropped 2 bases and J dropped 2; count of bases not matched to a gene: 7. The CDR3 is 17 amino acids. The CDR3 loop is CASSLAQGARGNQPQHF. As DNA, the CDR3 is TGTGCCAGCAGCTTAGCACAGGGGGCAAGGGGCAATCAGCCCCAGCATTTT.

This clonotype appeared a few times. The chain combines TRBV10-3 with TRBJ2-5; D is ambiguous. Between the trimmed V and J ends, which lost 0 bases and 5 bases, there was a span of 10 bases. The length of the CDR3 is 14 residues. Germline loops: CDR1 ENHRY, CDR2 SYGVKD. This CDR3 is CAISESVIGETQYF. The CDR3 DNA sequence: TGTGCCATCAGTGAGTCTGTAATCGGGGAGACCCAGTACTTC.

This clonotype was counted only a few times. The gene calls are TRBV12-3 or TRBV12-4 and TRBJ1-2; 7 bases are a match to TRBD1. The V gene end was trimmed by 5 bases and the J gene end by 4 bases; junction bases not matched to a gene: 4. The CDR3 is 13 residues long. CDR3 in amino acids: CASSTGERYGYTF. The CDR3 bases are TGTGCCAGCAGTACAGGGGAACGCTATGGCTACACCTTC.

The J gene is TRBJ1-1, the V gene TRBV19; TRBD1 might be the D (6 bases). There are 20 residues in the CDR3. In germline, CDR1 is LNHDA, CDR2 SQIVND (reference sequence). V was clipped by 4 bases and J by 1 base, with 28 bases between them. The CDR3 spells CASSTNPTATGRFRNTEAFF. CDR3 DNA: TGTGCCAGTAGTACCAACCCGACCGCCACAGGGCGGTTTCGGAACACTGAAGCTTTCTTT.

This chain joins TRBV18 and TRBJ2-5, with D perhaps TRBD1 (6 bases). The germline V and J ends were trimmed by 0 bases and 6 bases, with 20 bases remaining between them. Germline V gene data show CDR1 as KGHSH and CDR2 as LQKENI. CDR3 size: 17 residues. CDR3 in amino acids: CASSPPLRTDLGKTQYF. CDR3 nucleotides: TGTGCCAGCTCACCACCACTAAGGACAGACCTGGGAAAGACCCAGTACTTC.

CDR3 amino acids: CASSPWDRESYGYTF. As DNA, the CDR3 is TGTGCCAGCAGCCCCTGGGACAGGGAGAGCTATGGCTACACCTTC. The chain has TRBV7-8 and TRBJ1-2, with TRBD1 matching 9 bases. Germline lookup yields CDR1 SGHVS and CDR2 FQNEAQ. The V segment lost 5 bases and the J segment 4 bases; nucleotides outside the gene matches: 8. CDR3 length equals 15 residues.

Only a few counts were recorded for this clonotype. The chain combines TRBV27 with TRBJ2-2; TRBD1 matches at 9 bases. V was pared by 3 bases and J by 7 bases, with 6 bases of the junction left unmatched. From germline, CDR1 is MNHEY and CDR2 SMNVEV (reference sequence). CDR3 length: 15 residues. CDR3 loop: CASSFDRGVFGELFF. CDR3 DNA: TGTGCCAGCAGTTTTGACAGGGGGGTCTTCGGGGAGCTGTTTTTT.

In its sample, this clonotype was seen a few times. The V call is TRBV28, the J call TRBJ1-1, with D hard to call. The V end was cut by 2 bases, the J end by 8 bases, with 15 bases between. The CDR3 totals 14 residues. In germline, CDR1 is MDHEN, CDR2 SYDVKM. The CDR3 protein is CASSLHGRMIEAFF. Written as DNA, the CDR3 is TGTGCCAGCAGTTTACATGGACGGATGATAGAAGCTTTCTTT. The whole variable domain, filled in from reference TRBV28 and TRBJ1-1, reads DVKVTQSSRYLVKRTGEKVFLECVQDMDHENMFWYRQDPGLGLRLIYFSYDVKMKEKGDIPEGYSVSREKKERFSLILESASTNQTSMYLCASSLHGRMIEAFFGQGTRLTVV.

CDR3 amino acids: CASRDWTGGLRDYGYTF. CDR3 bases: TGTGCCAGCAGGGATTGGACAGGGGGGCTCAGGGACTATGGCTACACCTTC. The rearrangement uses TRBV6-1 and TRBJ1-2; 10 bases line up with TRBD1. Losses at the gene ends were 6 bases for V and 3 bases for J; bases not matched to a gene: 13. This CDR3 is built from 17 residues. Germline CDR1 reads MNHNS; CDR2 reads SASEGT.

V usage is TRBV10-3 and J usage is TRBJ1-2; D is ambiguous. Germline CDR1 is ENHRY and CDR2 is SYGVKD. The CDR3 length is 12 residues. Trimming left V 10 bases short and J 4 bases short, with 13 bases between. CDR3 sequence reads: CATRWAGYGYTF. The CDR3 DNA reads as TGTGCCACCCGGTGGGCTGGCTATGGCTACACCTTC.

The chain links TRBV29-1 to TRBJ1-2, with 9 bases lining up with TRBD1. Germline CDR1 is SQVTM and CDR2 is ANQGSEA. The trim removed 6 bases at V and 5 bases at J, leaving 10 bases unmatched. This CDR3 spans 14 amino acids. DNA for the CDR3: TGCAGCGTAGGGACAGGGTACCCTTCTTATGGCTACACCTTC. Protein product: CSVGTGYPSYGYTF.

The V gene is TRBV10-3, the J gene TRBJ2-6; 9 nucleotides line up with TRBD1. The ends lost 6 bases at V and 0 bases at J; junction bases unmatched: 6. The CDR3 runs 17 residues. The germline CDR1 and CDR2 sequences are ENHRY and SYGVKD. The CDR3 DNA reads as TGTGCCATCAGCTCCGGGACAGGGAGCTCTGGGGCCAACGTCCTGACTTTC. This gives the protein CAISSGTGSSGANVLTF.